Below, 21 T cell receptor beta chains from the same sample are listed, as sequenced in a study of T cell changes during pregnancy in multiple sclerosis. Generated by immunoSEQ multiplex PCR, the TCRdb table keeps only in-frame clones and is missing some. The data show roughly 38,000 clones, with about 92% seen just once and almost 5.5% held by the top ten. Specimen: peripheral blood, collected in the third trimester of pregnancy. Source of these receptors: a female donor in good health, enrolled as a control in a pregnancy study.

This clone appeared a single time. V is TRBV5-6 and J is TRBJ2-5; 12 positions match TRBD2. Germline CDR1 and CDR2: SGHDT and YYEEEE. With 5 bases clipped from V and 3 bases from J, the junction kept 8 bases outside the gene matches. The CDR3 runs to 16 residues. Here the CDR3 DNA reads TGTGCCAGCAGACAAGGACTAGCGGGGAGGAAAGAGACCCAGTACTTC. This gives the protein CASRQGLAGRKETQYF.

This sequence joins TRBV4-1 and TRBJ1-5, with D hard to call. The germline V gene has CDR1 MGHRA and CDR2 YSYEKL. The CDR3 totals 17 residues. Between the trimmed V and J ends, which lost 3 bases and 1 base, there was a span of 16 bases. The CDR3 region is CASSHTSWPGSNQPQHF. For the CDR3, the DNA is TGCGCCAGCAGCCACACCTCCTGGCCCGGGAGCAATCAGCCCCAGCATTTT.

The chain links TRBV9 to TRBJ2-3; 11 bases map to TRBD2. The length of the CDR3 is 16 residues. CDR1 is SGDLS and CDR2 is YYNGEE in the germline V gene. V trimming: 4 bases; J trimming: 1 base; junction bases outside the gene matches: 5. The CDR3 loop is CASSLAGGMGTDTQYF. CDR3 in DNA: TGTGCCAGCAGCTTAGCGGGGGGGATGGGCACAGATACGCAGTATTTT.

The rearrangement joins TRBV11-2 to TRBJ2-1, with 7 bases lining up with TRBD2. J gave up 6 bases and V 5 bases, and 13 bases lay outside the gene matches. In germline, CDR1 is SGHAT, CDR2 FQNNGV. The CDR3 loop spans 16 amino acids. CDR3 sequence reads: CASSTSLAGGGNEQFF. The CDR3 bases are TGTGCCAGCAGCACCTCCTTAGCGGGTGGCGGCAATGAGCAGTTCTTC.

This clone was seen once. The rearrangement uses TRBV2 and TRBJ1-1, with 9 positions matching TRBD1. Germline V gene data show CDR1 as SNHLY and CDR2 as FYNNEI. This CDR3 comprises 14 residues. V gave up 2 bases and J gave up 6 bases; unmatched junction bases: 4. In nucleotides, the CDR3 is TGTGCCAGCAGTGAATTGGGACAGGGCCCTGAAGCTTTCTTT. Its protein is CASSELGQGPEAFF. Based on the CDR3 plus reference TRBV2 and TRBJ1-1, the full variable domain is EPEVTQTPSHQVTQMGQEVILRCVPISNHLYFYWYRQILGQKVEFLVSFYNNEISEKSEIFDDQFSVERPDGSNFTLKIRSTKLEDSAMYFCASSELGQGPEAFFGQGTRLTVV.

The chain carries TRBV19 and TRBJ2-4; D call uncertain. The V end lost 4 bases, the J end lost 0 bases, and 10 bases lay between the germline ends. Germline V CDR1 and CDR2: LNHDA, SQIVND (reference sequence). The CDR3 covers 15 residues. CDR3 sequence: CASSTPTGAKNIQYF. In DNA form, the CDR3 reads TGTGCCAGTAGTACCCCTACGGGAGCCAAAAACATTCAGTACTTC. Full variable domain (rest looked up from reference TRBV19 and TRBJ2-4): DGGITQSPKYLFRKEGQNVTLSCEQNLNHDAMYWYRQDPGQGLRLIYYSQIVNDFQKGDIAEGYSVSREKKESFPLTVTSAQKNPTAFYLCASSTPTGAKNIQYFGAGTRLSVL.

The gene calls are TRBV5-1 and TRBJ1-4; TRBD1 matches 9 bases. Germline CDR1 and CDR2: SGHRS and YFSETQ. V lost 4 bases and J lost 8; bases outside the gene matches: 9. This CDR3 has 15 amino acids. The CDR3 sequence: CASSPRTGEKEKLFF. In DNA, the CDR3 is TGCGCCAGCAGCCCCAGGACAGGGGAAAAGGAAAAACTGTTTTTT. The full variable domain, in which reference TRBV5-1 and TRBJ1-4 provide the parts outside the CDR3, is KAGVTQTPRYLIKTRGQQVTLSCSPISGHRSVSWYQQTPGQGLQFLFEYFSETQRNKGNFPGRFSGRQFSNSRSEMNVSTLELGDSALYLCASSPRTGEKEKLFFGSGTQLSVL.

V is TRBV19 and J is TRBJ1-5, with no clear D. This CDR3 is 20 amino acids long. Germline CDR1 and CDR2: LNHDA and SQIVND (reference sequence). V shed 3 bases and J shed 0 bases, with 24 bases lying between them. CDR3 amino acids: CASSIPPTWTGEYSNQPQHF. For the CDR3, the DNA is TGTGCCAGTAGTATCCCACCCACCTGGACGGGAGAGTATAGCAATCAGCCCCAGCATTTT. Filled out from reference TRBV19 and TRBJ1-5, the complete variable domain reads DGGITQSPKYLFRKEGQNVTLSCEQNLNHDAMYWYRQDPGQGLRLIYYSQIVNDFQKGDIAEGYSVSREKKESFPLTVTSAQKNPTAFYLCASSIPPTWTGEYSNQPQHFGDGTRLSIL.

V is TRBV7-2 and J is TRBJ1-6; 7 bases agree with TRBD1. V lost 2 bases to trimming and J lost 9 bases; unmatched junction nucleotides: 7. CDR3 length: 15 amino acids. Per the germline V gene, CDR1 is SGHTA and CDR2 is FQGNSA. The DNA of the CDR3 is TGTGCCAGCAGCTTAATCCAGGGGGTGAGTTCACCCCTCCACTTT. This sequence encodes CASSLIQGVSSPLHF.

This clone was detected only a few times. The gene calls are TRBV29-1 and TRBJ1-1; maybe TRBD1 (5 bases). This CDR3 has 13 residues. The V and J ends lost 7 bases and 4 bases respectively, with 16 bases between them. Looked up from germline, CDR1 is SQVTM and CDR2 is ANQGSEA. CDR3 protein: CSASSGRGTEAFF. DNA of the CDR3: TGCAGCGCTAGTTCGGGGCGGGGCACTGAAGCTTTCTTT.

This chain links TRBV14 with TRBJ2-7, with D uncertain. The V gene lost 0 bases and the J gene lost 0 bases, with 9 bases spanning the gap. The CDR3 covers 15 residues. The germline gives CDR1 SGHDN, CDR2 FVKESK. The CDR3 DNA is TGTGCCAGCAGCCAAGAGGCAGAGGACTCCTACGAGCAGTACTTC. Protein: CASSQEAEDSYEQYF.

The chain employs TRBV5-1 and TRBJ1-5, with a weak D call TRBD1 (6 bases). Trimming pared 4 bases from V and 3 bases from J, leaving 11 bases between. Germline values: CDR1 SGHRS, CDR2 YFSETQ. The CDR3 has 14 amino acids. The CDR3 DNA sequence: TGCGCCAGCAGCCCTACAGGGTCCAATCAGCCCCAGCATTTT. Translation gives CASSPTGSNQPQHF.

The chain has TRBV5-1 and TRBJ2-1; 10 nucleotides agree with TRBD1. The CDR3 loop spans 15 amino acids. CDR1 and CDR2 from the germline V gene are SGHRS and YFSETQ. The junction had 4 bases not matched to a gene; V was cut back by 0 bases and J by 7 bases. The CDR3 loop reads CASSLGQGARNEQFF. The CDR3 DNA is TGCGCCAGCAGCTTGGGACAGGGGGCGCGGAATGAGCAGTTCTTC.

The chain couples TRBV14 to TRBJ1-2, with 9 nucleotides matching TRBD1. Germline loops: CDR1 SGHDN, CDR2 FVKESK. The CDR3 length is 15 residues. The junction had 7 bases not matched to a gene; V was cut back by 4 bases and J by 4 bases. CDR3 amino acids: CASSLRTGGGYGYTF. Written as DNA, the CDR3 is TGTGCCAGCAGCCTCCGCACAGGGGGCGGCTATGGCTACACCTTC.

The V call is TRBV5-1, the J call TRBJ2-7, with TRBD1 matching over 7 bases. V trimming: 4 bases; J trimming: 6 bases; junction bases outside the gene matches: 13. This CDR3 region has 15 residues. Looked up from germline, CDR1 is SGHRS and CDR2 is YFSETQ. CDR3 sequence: CASSLLQGRGSEQYF. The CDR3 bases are TGCGCCAGCAGCCTTCTACAGGGGCGCGGTTCCGAGCAGTACTTC.

The CDR3: CASSYTGGGNTEAFF. The DNA for the CDR3 is TGTGCCAGCAGCTATACAGGGGGAGGGAACACTGAAGCTTTCTTT. The chain recombines TRBV7-8 with TRBJ1-1, with TRBD1 matching over 8 bases. The ends lost 4 bases at V and 1 base at J; junction bases unmatched: 5. The CDR3 loop spans 15 amino acids. Germline values: CDR1 SGHVS, CDR2 FQNEAQ.

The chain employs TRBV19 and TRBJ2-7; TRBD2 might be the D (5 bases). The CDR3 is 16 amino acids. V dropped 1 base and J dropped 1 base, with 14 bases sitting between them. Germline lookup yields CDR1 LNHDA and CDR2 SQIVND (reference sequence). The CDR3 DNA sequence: TGTGCCAGTAGTATAGGGAGAACCGGGGTGTCCTACGAGCAGTACTTC. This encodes CASSIGRTGVSYEQYF.

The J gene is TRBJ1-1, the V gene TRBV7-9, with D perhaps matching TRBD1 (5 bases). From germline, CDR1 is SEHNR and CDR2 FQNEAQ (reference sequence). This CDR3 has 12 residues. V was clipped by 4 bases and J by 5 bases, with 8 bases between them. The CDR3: CASSSQGTEAFF. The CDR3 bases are TGTGCCAGCAGCTCCCAGGGTACTGAAGCTTTCTTT.

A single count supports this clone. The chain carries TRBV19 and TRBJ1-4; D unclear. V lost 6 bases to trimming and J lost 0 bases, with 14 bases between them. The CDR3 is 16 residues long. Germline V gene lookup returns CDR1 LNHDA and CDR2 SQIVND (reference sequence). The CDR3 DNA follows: TGTGCCAGTAGCTGGGCAGATCATTCAACTAATGAAAAACTGTTTTTT. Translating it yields CASSWADHSTNEKLFF.

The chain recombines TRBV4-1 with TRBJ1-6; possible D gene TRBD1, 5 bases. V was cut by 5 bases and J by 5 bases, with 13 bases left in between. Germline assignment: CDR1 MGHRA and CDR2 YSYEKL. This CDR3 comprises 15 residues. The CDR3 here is CASSGGGGNNSPLHF. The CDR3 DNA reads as TGCGCCAGCAGCGGTGGGGGGGGAAATAATTCACCCCTCCACTTT.

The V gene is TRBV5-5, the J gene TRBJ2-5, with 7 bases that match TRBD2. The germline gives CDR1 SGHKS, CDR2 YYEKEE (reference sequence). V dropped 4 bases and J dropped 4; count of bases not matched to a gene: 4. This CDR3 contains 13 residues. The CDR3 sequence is CASSTIAGETQYF. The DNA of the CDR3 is TGTGCCAGCAGCACAATAGCGGGAGAGACCCAGTACTTC.